This T cell receptor beta chain was documented in a study of blood T cell repertoires in COVID-19. Overall study context: Samples of COVID-19 (acute and convalescent) were obtained from the United States, Italy and Spain. The analysed material was cDNA or gDNA that came from T cells, B-cell-depleted T cells, or PBMCs.

Germline CDR1 LGHDT, CDR2 YNNKEL (reference sequence). CDR3 length: 13 amino acids. With 5 bases removed from V and 6 bases from J, the gap between germline ends came to 13 bases. Assay used: immunoSEQ multiplex PCR; TCRdb lists only in-frame clones, some missing. Seen here are under 300,000 clones, more than 70% observed once, and the top ten hold 10% to 15%. V gene TRBV3-1 (or the pseudogene TRBV3-2) combines with J gene TRBJ1-1; D is perhaps TRBD1 (5 bases). The receptor's source is an elderly man with acute or convalescent COVID-19. The material sequenced was peripheral blood. CDR3 nucleotides: TGTGCCAGCAGCTCTCAGGGTTATCCTGAAGCTTTCTTT. This sequence encodes CASSSQGYPEAFF.